The 16 T cell receptor beta chains given below trace back to one sample, sequenced in a study of blood T cell repertoires in COVID-19. Here immunoSEQ multiplex PCR was the method, and the copy in TCRdb shows in-frame clones only, minus some. The table records over 100,000 clones, over 70% of them present only once. The specimen sequenced was peripheral blood. These receptors all come from a woman between 70 and 85 years old with acute or convalescent COVID-19.

The rearrangement links TRBV18 to TRBJ1-2; tentatively, D is TRBD1 (5 bases). With 4 bases removed from V and 2 bases from J, the gap between germline ends came to 20 bases. CDR1 KGHSH and CDR2 LQKENI come from the germline V gene. This CDR3 has 17 residues. This CDR3 reads CASSRDLGGDPNYGYTF. CDR3 DNA sequence: TGTGCCAGCTCACGGGACCTAGGAGGGGACCCCAACTATGGCTACACCTTC. Complete variable domain (other parts from reference TRBV18 and TRBJ1-2): NAGVMQNPRHLVRRRGQEARLRCSPMKGHSHVYWYRQLPEEGLKFMVYLQKENIIDESGMPKERFSAEFPKEGPSILRIQQVVRGDSAAYFCASSRDLGGDPNYGYTFGSGTRLTVV.

This chain links TRBV7-2 with TRBJ2-1, with TRBD1 as a possible D gene (5 bases). V was clipped by 6 bases and J by 6 bases, with 6 bases between them. Germline values: CDR1 SGHTA, CDR2 FQGNSA. The CDR3 totals 11 residues. CDR3 sequence: CASRGANEQFF. CDR3 in DNA: TGTGCCAGCAGAGGGGCCAATGAGCAGTTCTTC.

V gene TRBV2 combines with J gene TRBJ2-2, with TRBD1 matching 12 bases. Germline loops: CDR1 SNHLY, CDR2 FYNNEI. The CDR3 is 16 residues long. V was clipped by 6 bases and J by 8 bases; unmatched bases: 10. The CDR3 protein is CASSPPGQGAGGELFF. The CDR3 coding sequence is TGTGCCAGCAGCCCCCCGGGACAGGGGGCAGGGGGGGAGCTGTTTTTT. Full variable domain (outside the CDR3, taken from reference TRBV2 and TRBJ2-2): EPEVTQTPSHQVTQMGQEVILRCVPISNHLYFYWYRQILGQKVEFLVSFYNNEISEKSEIFDDQFSVERPDGSNFTLKIRSTKLEDSAMYFCASSPPGQGAGGELFFGEGSRLTVL.

CDR3 in amino acids: CASSLQGAGTGELFF. The DNA for the CDR3 is TGCGCCAGCAGCTTACAGGGGGCGGGAACCGGGGAGCTGTTTTTT. The J gene is TRBJ2-2, the V gene TRBV5-1; 9 bases map to TRBD1. V shed 2 bases and J 5 bases; nucleotides not matched to a gene: 4. This CDR3 is built from 15 residues. The germline V gene encodes CDR1 SGHRS and CDR2 YFSETQ.

The genes are TRBV3-1 (or the pseudogene TRBV3-2) and TRBJ2-7; 8 nucleotides match TRBD1. V lost 2 bases to trimming and J lost 7 bases; unmatched junction nucleotides: 7. This CDR3 is built from 14 residues. Per germline, CDR1 LGHDT and CDR2 YNNKEL (reference sequence). The CDR3 is CASSQRDRFWEQYF. The CDR3 DNA is TGTGCCAGCAGCCAAAGGGACAGGTTCTGGGAGCAGTACTTC.

This chain uses TRBV9 with TRBJ2-7; 7 nucleotides match TRBD1. V trimming: 3 bases; J trimming: 5 bases; junction bases outside the gene matches: 8. The germline gives CDR1 SGDLS, CDR2 YYNGEE. This CDR3 spans 14 amino acids. The CDR3 region has the DNA TGTGCCAGCAGCGCGCGGCAGGGGGTTGACGAGCAGTACTTC. This encodes CASSARQGVDEQYF.

The chain carries TRBV20-1 and TRBJ1-5, with 10 bases matching TRBD1. Trimming at V came to 6 bases and at J to 6 bases, leaving 11 bases not matched to a gene. Germline V CDR1 and CDR2: DFQATT, SNEGSKA (reference sequence). The CDR3 extends over 15 amino acids. The CDR3 loop reads CSASPGQGIGQPQHF. In DNA form, the CDR3 reads TGCAGTGCCAGTCCGGGACAGGGGATAGGTCAGCCCCAGCATTTT.

V usage is TRBV6-6 and J usage is TRBJ2-7; 10 positions agree with TRBD2. This CDR3 comprises 15 residues. Germline V gene sequence: CDR1 MNHNY, CDR2 SVGAGI (reference sequence). V was pared by 8 bases and J by 2 bases, with 9 bases of the junction left unmatched. For the CDR3, the DNA is TGTGCCAGCGTACAGAGGCTAGCGGGAGCCTACGAGCAGTACTTC. It translates to CASVQRLAGAYEQYF.

This clone was counted a few times. J is TRBJ1-2 and V is TRBV2, with 9 bases that match TRBD1. Germline CDR1 SNHLY, CDR2 FYNNEI. The CDR3 loop spans 13 amino acids. The J segment lost 2 bases and the V segment lost 6 bases, leaving 1 base of the junction unmatched. CDR3 sequence reads: CASSGTGNYGYTF. The CDR3 DNA is TGTGCCAGCAGCGGGACAGGGAACTATGGCTACACCTTC.

The rearrangement links TRBV18 to TRBJ2-5, with D maybe TRBD2 (6 bases). Trimming stripped 1 base from V and 4 bases from J, with 10 bases between. Looked up from germline, CDR1 is KGHSH and CDR2 is LQKENI. The CDR3 is made up of 14 amino acids. The CDR3 loop reads CASSPRGDGETQYF. The CDR3 DNA is TGTGCCAGCTCACCACGGGGGGACGGAGAGACCCAGTACTTC. Using reference TRBV18 and TRBJ2-5 for the parts outside the CDR3, the full variable domain is NAGVMQNPRHLVRRRGQEARLRCSPMKGHSHVYWYRQLPEEGLKFMVYLQKENIIDESGMPKERFSAEFPKEGPSILRIQQVVRGDSAAYFCASSPRGDGETQYFGPGTRLLVL.

The V call is TRBV5-1, the J call TRBJ2-6, with D maybe TRBD2 (6 bases). Looked up from germline, CDR1 is SGHRS and CDR2 is YFSETQ. The CDR3 covers 16 residues. Trimming shortened V by 4 bases and J by 2 bases, and 13 bases separated the two germline ends. As DNA, the CDR3 is TGCGCCAGCAGCCACAGTTCGGGGGCTGGGGCCAACGTCCTGACTTTC. Its protein is CASSHSSGAGANVLTF. Filled out from reference TRBV5-1 and TRBJ2-6, the complete variable domain reads KAGVTQTPRYLIKTRGQQVTLSCSPISGHRSVSWYQQTPGQGLQFLFEYFSETQRNKGNFPGRFSGRQFSNSRSEMNVSTLELGDSALYLCASSHSSGAGANVLTFGAGSRLTVL.

This clone has a single count. This sequence joins TRBV3-1 (or the pseudogene TRBV3-2) and TRBJ2-5; maybe TRBD1 (5 bases). Germline lookup yields CDR1 LGHDT and CDR2 YNNKEL (reference sequence). The CDR3 sequence is 15 residues long. Trimming left V 3 bases short and J 1 base short, with 12 bases between. This chain's CDR3 is CASSHPTGSQETQYF. CDR3 bases: TGTGCCAGCAGCCATCCTACAGGATCCCAAGAGACCCAGTACTTC.

The chain recombines TRBV5-1 with TRBJ1-1; TRBD1 is a possible D gene (5 bases). The CDR3 consists of 13 residues. Between the trimmed V and J ends, which lost 3 bases and 5 bases, there was a span of 11 bases. Germline V CDR1 and CDR2: SGHRS, YFSETQ. The CDR3 sequence is CASSSQGWTEAFF. The CDR3 bases are TGCGCCAGCAGCTCTCAGGGTTGGACTGAAGCTTTCTTT. Supplemented by reference TRBV5-1 and TRBJ1-1, the full variable domain reads KAGVTQTPRYLIKTRGQQVTLSCSPISGHRSVSWYQQTPGQGLQFLFEYFSETQRNKGNFPGRFSGRQFSNSRSEMNVSTLELGDSALYLCASSSQGWTEAFFGQGTRLTVV.

The V and J genes are TRBV7-2 and TRBJ2-7, with 12 positions matching TRBD2. Germline V lookup: CDR1 SGHTA, CDR2 FQGNSA. This CDR3 has 16 amino acids. J gave up 0 bases and V 5 bases, and 5 bases lay outside the gene matches. The CDR3 spells CASSPTSGGSSYEQYF. In DNA, the CDR3 is TGTGCCAGCAGCCCGACTAGCGGGGGTTCCTCCTACGAGCAGTACTTC.

The chain has TRBV5-1 and TRBJ2-1; perhaps TRBD2 as D (6 bases). Germline V gene lookup returns CDR1 SGHRS and CDR2 YFSETQ. Deletions cut 2 bases from V and 10 bases from J, with 16 bases between. The CDR3 consists of 14 residues. The DNA of the CDR3 is TGCGCCAGCAGCTTTCGGACTACCTCTGGAGAGCAGTTCTTC. It codes for CASSFRTTSGEQFF.

V gene TRBV30 combines with J gene TRBJ1-5; a weak D match, TRBD1 (5 bases). The germline V gene has CDR1 GTSNPN and CDR2 SVGIG (reference sequence). V shed 0 bases and J shed 0 bases, with 9 bases lying between them. The CDR3 covers 15 residues. CDR3 bases: TGTGCCTGGAGTGTACAAGGGGTTAGCAATCAGCCCCAGCATTTT. Amino acids: CAWSVQGVSNQPQHF. Full variable domain (outside the CDR3, taken from reference TRBV30 and TRBJ1-5): SQTIHQWPATLVQPVGSPLSLECTVEGTSNPNLYWYRQAAGRGLQLLFYSVGIGQISSEVPQNLSASRPQDRQFILSSKKLLLSDSGFYLCAWSVQGVSNQPQHFGDGTRLSIL.